Presented here are 27 T cell receptor beta chains from one specimen sequenced in a study of T cell changes during pregnancy in multiple sclerosis. Data came from immunoSEQ multiplex PCR; TCRdb stores just in-frame clones and leaves some out. The data show around 26,000 clones, with around nine tenths seen just once and more than 10% held by the top ten. This specimen was CD8+ T cells from peripheral blood mononuclear cells, taken in the first trimester of pregnancy. The receptors stem from a female donor in good health, enrolled as a control in a pregnancy study.

CDR3 loop: CASSLDFQSGEQYF. The CDR3 DNA reads as TGTGCCAGCAGCTTAGATTTTCAATCGGGCGAGCAGTACTTC. The genes are TRBV11-2 and TRBJ2-7; no clear D gene. There are 14 residues in the CDR3. Looked up from germline, CDR1 is SGHAT and CDR2 is FQNNGV. Trimming removed 0 bases from V and 6 bases from J, with 12 bases in between.

CDR3 nucleotides: TGTGCCAGCAGCAGTAGCGGCACGCCCCCCTACAATGAGCAGTTCTTC. It is translated as CASSSSGTPPYNEQFF. J is TRBJ2-1 and V is TRBV7-3; TRBD2 might be the D (6 bases). Trimming cost V 5 bases and J 2 bases, with 16 bases left between them. Germline CDR1 and CDR2: SGHTA and FQGTGA. The CDR3 sequence is 16 residues long.

This sequence joins TRBV9 and TRBJ2-1; 8 positions match TRBD2. CDR1 and CDR2 from the germline V gene are SGDLS and YYNGEE. The CDR3 totals 17 residues. V was pared by 0 bases and J by 10 bases, with 15 bases of the junction left unmatched. The CDR3 reads CASSVETGGSVRREQFF. The DNA of the CDR3 is TGTGCCAGCAGCGTAGAAACGGGAGGGTCTGTGAGAAGGGAGCAGTTCTTC.

In its sample, this clone ranks as medium-sized (0.01 to 0.1%). V and J are TRBV28 and TRBJ1-5; D remains unclear. The CDR3 is 13 amino acids. The germline gives CDR1 MDHEN, CDR2 SYDVKM. Trimming stripped 9 bases from V and 2 bases from J, with 11 bases between. In DNA form, the CDR3 reads TGTGCCAGTCAATGGAGAGGCAATCAGCCCCAGCATTTT. It codes for CASQWRGNQPQHF.

DNA for the CDR3: TGTGCCAGCAGGCTAGGTAGCGGGAGGGACGAGCAGTACTTC. Amino acids: CASRLGSGRDEQYF. J is TRBJ2-7 and V is TRBV27, with 11 bases lining up with TRBD2. The CDR3 is 14 amino acids. V was pared by 6 bases and J by 5 bases, with 6 bases of the junction left unmatched. The V gene's germline CDR1 is MNHEY and CDR2 SMNVEV (reference sequence).

The chain carries TRBV27 and TRBJ1-2, with a possible D match to TRBD1 (6 bases). There are 14 residues in the CDR3. The germline V gene has CDR1 MNHEY and CDR2 SMNVEV (reference sequence). V gave up 3 bases and J gave up 7 bases, with 15 bases separating them. CDR3 coding DNA: TGTGCCAGCAGTTTCACGAGCAGGGGACCTGGCTACACCTTC. This translates into CASSFTSRGPGYTF.

The chain recombines TRBV11-3 with TRBJ2-7; D possibly corresponds to TRBD1 (6 bases). The germline CDR1 and CDR2 sequences are SGHNT and YENEEA. Trimming took 4 bases from V and 1 from J, leaving 11 bases between them. CDR3 length: 14 residues. As DNA, the CDR3 is TGTGCCAGCAGCTCCGACAGGACGTCCTACGAGCAGTACTTC. Its translation is CASSSDRTSYEQYF.

The rearrangement uses TRBV5-1 and TRBJ2-5, with D perhaps TRBD2 (6 bases). Germline V gene sequence: CDR1 SGHRS, CDR2 YFSETQ. Trimming removed 6 bases from V and 1 base from J, with 13 bases in between. The CDR3 totals 14 residues. Here the CDR3 DNA reads TGCGCCAGCACCTCCGGGGGTGGCCAAGAGACCCAGTACTTC. Protein product: CASTSGGGQETQYF.

V gene TRBV28 combines with J gene TRBJ1-3, with D possibly being TRBD1 (6 bases). The CDR3 contains 15 residues. The germline V gene has CDR1 MDHEN and CDR2 SYDVKM. The V end was cut by 3 bases, the J end by 0 bases, with 9 bases between. CDR3 protein: CASSLGAGSGNTIYF. CDR3 in DNA: TGTGCCAGCAGTTTGGGGGCAGGCTCTGGAAACACCATATATTTT. The full variable domain, in which reference TRBV28 and TRBJ1-3 provide the parts outside the CDR3, is DVKVTQSSRYLVKRTGEKVFLECVQDMDHENMFWYRQDPGLGLRLIYFSYDVKMKEKGDIPEGYSVSREKKERFSLILESASTNQTSMYLCASSLGAGSGNTIYFGEGSWLTVV.

This sequence joins TRBV7-6 and TRBJ2-7; TRBD2 matches 11 bases. Germline CDR1 and CDR2: SGHVS and FNYEAQ. J lost 2 bases, V lost 1 base, and 7 bases had no gene match. The CDR3 extends over 17 amino acids. CDR3 coding DNA: TGTGCCAGCAGCTTAGAAAGGCCTAGCGGGGGGACCTACGAGCAGTACTTC. This gives the protein CASSLERPSGGTYEQYF.

The chain employs TRBV10-3 and TRBJ2-1; D possibly corresponds to TRBD2 (6 bases). Per the germline V gene, CDR1 is ENHRY and CDR2 is SYGVKD. Trimming shortened V by 0 bases and J by 5 bases, and 17 bases separated the two germline ends. CDR3 length equals 17 residues. CDR3 sequence: CAISESIVGRGNNEQFF. The CDR3, as DNA: TGTGCCATCAGTGAGTCGATTGTTGGGCGGGGAAACAATGAGCAGTTCTTC.

The gene calls are TRBV4-1 and TRBJ2-7; 7 bases map to TRBD2. The germline CDR1 and CDR2 sequences are MGHRA and YSYEKL. The CDR3 covers 15 residues. The V gene end was trimmed by 3 bases and the J gene end by 3 bases; junction bases not matched to a gene: 8. The CDR3 DNA follows: TGCGCCAGCAGCCAGGAAGCGGGAAGGCTCTACGAGCAGTACTTC. This gives the protein CASSQEAGRLYEQYF.

This clone appeared a single time. The chain joins TRBV29-1 to TRBJ1-4; 7 nucleotides line up with TRBD1. V lost 7 bases to trimming and J lost 8 bases; unmatched junction nucleotides: 7. The CDR3 is made up of 12 amino acids. Germline-derived CDR1 and CDR2 are SQVTM and ANQGSEA. CDR3 protein: CSGRTGDEKLFF. CDR3 DNA: TGCAGCGGCCGGACAGGCGACGAAAAACTGTTTTTT.

This clone was seen just once. V usage is TRBV28 and J usage is TRBJ2-3; 8 bases match TRBD1. The CDR3 covers 15 residues. Germline V gene lookup returns CDR1 MDHEN and CDR2 SYDVKM. The V gene end was trimmed by 5 bases and the J gene end by 5 bases; junction bases not matched to a gene: 9. The CDR3 here is CASSPRAGGLDTQYF. CDR3 in DNA: TGTGCCAGCAGTCCCCGCGCAGGGGGCCTAGATACGCAGTATTTT.

The chain has TRBV6-4 and TRBJ2-7, with 7 bases identical to TRBD2. J lost 0 bases, V lost 3 bases, and 5 bases had no gene match. Germline loops: CDR1 MRHNA, CDR2 SNTAGT. The CDR3 is 15 amino acids. DNA for the CDR3: TGTGCCAGCAGTGAAGGCGGGGGTAGCTCCTACGAGCAGTACTTC. Protein: CASSEGGGSSYEQYF.

V is TRBV7-2 and J is TRBJ2-7, with 11 bases lining up with TRBD1. Germline CDR1 and CDR2: SGHTA and FQGNSA. CDR3 length equals 14 residues. The ends lost 4 bases at V and 4 bases at J; junction bases unmatched: 3. CDR3 in amino acids: CASSSRDRGYEQYF. DNA of the CDR3: TGTGCCAGCAGCTCCCGGGACAGGGGGTACGAGCAGTACTTC.

The chain is built from TRBV27 and TRBJ2-7; TRBD1 agrees at 11 bases. CDR1 is MNHEY, CDR2 SMNVEV, per germline (reference sequence). The CDR3 extends over 17 amino acids. Trimming took 5 bases from V and 0 from J; bases not matched to a gene: 9. Written as DNA, the CDR3 is TGTGCCAGCAGTGGACAGGGGGCATCTATGGGCTCCTACGAGCAGTACTTC. Its protein product is CASSGQGASMGSYEQYF.

The J gene is TRBJ2-1, the V gene TRBV11-2; the match to TRBD2 covers 14 bases. Germline CDR1 reads SGHAT; CDR2 reads FQNNGV. Trimming at V came to 0 bases and at J to 8 bases, leaving 9 bases not matched to a gene. The CDR3 runs to 18 residues. CDR3 coding DNA: TGTGCCAGCAGCTTAGATATGACTAGCGGGGGGGTTGTGGATGAGCAGTTCTTC. This gives the protein CASSLDMTSGGVVDEQFF.

The chain joins TRBV25-1 to TRBJ1-1, with D uncertain. From germline, CDR1 is MGHDK and CDR2 SYGVNS. Trimming removed 2 bases from V and 10 bases from J, with 17 bases in between. CDR3 length: 14 residues. CDR3 sequence reads: CASSEQVGAAGAFF. The CDR3 DNA follows: TGTGCCAGCAGTGAACAGGTTGGAGCGGCGGGAGCTTTCTTT.

The chain recombines TRBV15 with TRBJ1-3; TRBD1 might be the D (5 bases). This CDR3 is built from 17 residues. The V gene's germline CDR1 is LNHNV and CDR2 YYDKDF (reference sequence). V gave up 0 bases and J gave up 2 bases, with 14 bases separating them. The CDR3 loop is CATSRELAGNPGNTIYF. CDR3 DNA: TGTGCCACCAGCAGAGAATTGGCAGGGAATCCTGGAAACACCATATATTTT.

The chain carries TRBV11-2 and TRBJ2-2; TRBD2 agrees at 11 bases. V shed 4 bases, J shed 4 bases, and the junction held 5 bases outside the gene matches. The CDR3 spans 16 residues. Germline V lookup: CDR1 SGHAT, CDR2 FQNNGV. As DNA, the CDR3 is TGTGCCAGCAGCTCCCGACTAGCGGGGCCCACCGGGGAGCTGTTTTTT. It codes for CASSSRLAGPTGELFF.

The chain couples TRBV6-1 to TRBJ1-5; 7 nucleotides line up with TRBD1. The CDR3 consists of 15 residues. The germline V gene encodes CDR1 MNHNS and CDR2 SASEGT. Trimming removed 1 base from V and 4 bases from J; junction bases left unmatched: 4. The CDR3 DNA follows: TGTGCCAGCAGTGAAGTGACAGGGTTTAATCAGCCCCAGCATTTT. The encoded protein is CASSEVTGFNQPQHF.

The gene calls are TRBV5-1 and TRBJ2-3, with D tentatively TRBD2 (5 bases). V was pared by 3 bases and J by 4 bases, with 15 bases between. The CDR3 contains 15 residues. Germline V gene data show CDR1 as SGHRS and CDR2 as YFSETQ. The CDR3 protein is CASSSSGPRADTQYF. The CDR3, as DNA: TGCGCCAGCAGCTCCAGCGGTCCTAGAGCAGATACGCAGTATTTT.

The chain recombines TRBV5-6 with TRBJ2-3; the match to TRBD2 covers 15 bases. V lost 4 bases to trimming and J lost 6 bases; unmatched junction nucleotides: 3. This CDR3 is 15 amino acids long. The V gene's germline CDR1 is SGHDT and CDR2 YYEEEE. CDR3 nucleotides: TGTGCCAGCAGCCTAGGGACTAGCGGGGGGGATACGCAGTATTTT. Its translation: CASSLGTSGGDTQYF.

The gene calls are TRBV6-1 and TRBJ2-5; 7 bases align to TRBD2. Germline CDR1 is MNHNS and CDR2 is SASEGT. The CDR3 consists of 15 residues. V dropped 5 bases and J dropped 3; count of bases not matched to a gene: 9. As DNA, the CDR3 is TGTGCCAGCAGTTTCCTCGGGGCGGGAGAAGAGACCCAGTACTTC. This sequence encodes CASSFLGAGEETQYF.

V usage is TRBV29-1 and J usage is TRBJ1-1; 8 bases are a match to TRBD1. The germline CDR1 and CDR2 sequences are SQVTM and ANQGSEA. V shed 5 bases and J 5 bases; nucleotides not matched to a gene: 13. The CDR3 contains 15 residues. The CDR3 coding sequence is TGCAGCGTTCTGGGAGCGACAGGGGCACTTACTGAAGCTTTCTTT. Encoded protein: CSVLGATGALTEAFF.

V gene TRBV5-4 combines with J gene TRBJ1-1; D is possibly TRBD1 (5 bases). Between the trimmed V and J ends, which lost 4 bases and 4 bases, there was a span of 17 bases. Germline CDR1 is SGHNT and CDR2 is YYREEE (reference sequence). The length of the CDR3 is 15 residues. The CDR3, as DNA: TGTGCCAGCAGCCAACCCGGGACTTCAGGCACTGAAGCTTTCTTT. This translates into CASSQPGTSGTEAFF.